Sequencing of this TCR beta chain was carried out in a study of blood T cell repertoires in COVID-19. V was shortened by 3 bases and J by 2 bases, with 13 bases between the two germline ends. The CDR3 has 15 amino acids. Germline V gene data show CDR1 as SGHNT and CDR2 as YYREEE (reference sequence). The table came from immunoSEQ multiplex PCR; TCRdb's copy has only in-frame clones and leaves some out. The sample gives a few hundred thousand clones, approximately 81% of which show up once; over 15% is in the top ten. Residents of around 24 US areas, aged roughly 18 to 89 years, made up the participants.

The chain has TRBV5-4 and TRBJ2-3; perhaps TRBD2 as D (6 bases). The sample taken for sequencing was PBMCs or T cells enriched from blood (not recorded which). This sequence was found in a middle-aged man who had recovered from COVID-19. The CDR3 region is CASSSILANTDTQYF. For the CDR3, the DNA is TGTGCCAGCAGCTCGATACTAGCAAACACAGATACGCAGTATTTT.